This is a list of T cell receptor beta chains from one sample in a study of blood T cell repertoires in COVID-19. Measured with immunoSEQ multiplex PCR; TCRdb has only the in-frame clones, and not every one. This sample yields more than 15,000 clones, of which roughly 89% are seen a single time; 30% to 35% belongs to the top ten. The sequenced sample consisted of peripheral blood. The receptors were gathered from a woman at least 80 years old with COVID-19, enrolled during active disease. The CDR3 runs from the conserved cysteine through the conserved F or W. The order of the fields is V gene, clone size, J gene, D gene, CDR3 DNA, CDR3 protein. The D gene is left open where the match is weak. Clone size appears in some rows only: once, few, many, or a class for an expanded clone.

TRBV24-1,once,TRBJ2-3,TRBD2,TGTGCCACCAGTGGCGGGAGACGTGGCGATACGCAGTATTTT,CATSGGRRGDTQYF
TRBV5-6,once,TRBJ1-6,TRBD1,TGTGCCAGCAGCCCCGGGACAGCTAATTCACCCCTCCACTTT,CASSPGTANSPLHF
TRBV10-2,once,TRBJ2-1,TRBD2,TGCGCCAGCAGTGAGACTAGCGTGGAGTATGGTGAGCAGTTCTTC,CASSETSVEYGEQFF
TRBV28,NA,TRBJ2-1,NA,TGTGCCAGCAGTTCCGGGGCCTACAATGAGCAGTTCTTC,CASSSGAYNEQFF
TRBV6-2/TRBV6-3,once,TRBJ2-5,NA,TGTGCCAGCAGTTACTTTGGGGGGGCCGGAGAGACCCAGTACTTC,CASSYFGGAGETQYF
TRBV18,NA,TRBJ2-4,TRBD2,TGTGCCAGCTCACCCAGTGGGGGGGGCATTCAGTACTTC,CASSPSGGGIQYF
TRBV7-2,once,TRBJ2-4,NA,TGTGCCAGCAGCTTAGCGAGGGAGCAAGCCAAAAACATTCAGTACTTC,CASSLAREQAKNIQYF
TRBV19,NA,TRBJ2-2,NA,TGTGCCAGTACAACATACGGACAGACCACCGGGGAGCTGTTTTTT,CASTTYGQTTGELFF
TRBV23-1,medium-sized,TRBJ2-1,TRBD2,TGCGCCAGCAGTCAATTCCTCCGGGGAGCGGGGGCCTACAATGAGCAGTTCTTC,CASSQFLRGAGAYNEQFF
TRBV11-2,NA,TRBJ1-3,TRBD1,TGTGCCAGCAGCTTAGCAGGGGGCTCTGGAAACACCATATATTTT,CASSLAGGSGNTIYF
TRBV5-1,NA,TRBJ1-3,TRBD1,TGCGCCAGCAGCTTACACCTAGACAGGGAAGGAGGAAACACCATATATTTT,CASSLHLDREGGNTIYF
TRBV5-6,NA,TRBJ2-7,NA,TGTGCCAGCAGCCCATCTCCGGGACTGGGCATTCACGAGCAGTACTTC,CASSPSPGLGIHEQYF
TRBV19,NA,TRBJ2-2,NA,TGTGCCAGTAGACAGGGCTACAGCACCGGGGAGCTGTTTTTT,CASRQGYSTGELFF
TRBV19,NA,TRBJ1-6,NA,TGTGCCAGCGGTCCAGGGTTCTCCTATAATTCACCCCTCCACTTT,CASGPGFSYNSPLHF
TRBV4-3,NA,TRBJ2-3,NA,TGCGCCAGCAGCCAAGAAGCCCAGCGGGGCACAGATACGCAGTATTTT,CASSQEAQRGTDTQYF
TRBV12-3/TRBV12-4,NA,TRBJ2-1,TRBD2,TGTGCCAGCACCTTTAGCGGGAGGGAGCAGTTCTTC,CASTFSGREQFF
TRBV6-5,NA,TRBJ1-5,TRBD1,TGTGCCAGCAGTCCGGGACAGGCTATTCCCCAGCATTTT,CASSPGQAIPQHF
TRBV6-5,NA,TRBJ1-3,TRBD1,TGTGCCAGCAGTTACCGTCGGACAGGCGGAAACACCATATATTTT,CASSYRRTGGNTIYF
TRBV6-1,NA,TRBJ1-3,TRBD1,TGTGCCAGCAGTGTTCGACAGGGGGCGTCGGGAAACACCATATATTTT,CASSVRQGASGNTIYF
TRBV25-1,NA,TRBJ2-1,TRBD1,TGTGCCAGCAGTGATGACAGGGGGTCCAATGAGCAGTTCTTC,CASSDDRGSNEQFF
TRBV6-6,NA,TRBJ2-2,TRBD2,TGTGCCAGCAGTGGACTAGCGAACACCGGGGAGCTGTTTTTT,CASSGLANTGELFF
TRBV19,few,TRBJ1-1,NA,TGTGCCAGTAGTGGGAATACAGGAATCAACACTGAAGCTTTCTTT,CASSGNTGINTEAFF
TRBV24-1,NA,TRBJ1-5,NA,TGTGCCACTAGAAAAAAGAGCTATAGCAATCAGCCCCAGCATTTT,CATRKKSYSNQPQHF
TRBV5-6,NA,TRBJ1-4,NA,TGTGCCAGCAGCAGGGACTCAGCGAAACTGTTTTTT,CASSRDSAKLFF
TRBV5-1,NA,TRBJ2-2,NA,TGCGCCAGCAGCTTGGGGGCTAGCGCCACCGGGGAGCTGTTTTTT,CASSLGASATGELFF
TRBV5-5,NA,TRBJ2-3,TRBD2,TGTGCCAGCAGCTTCAGACTAGCGGGGGGGCTTCAAGATACGCAGTATTTT,CASSFRLAGGLQDTQYF
TRBV3-1/TRBV3-2,NA,TRBJ2-1,NA,TGTGCCAGCAGCGCGACTTTGAGCTCCTACAATGAGCAGTTCTTC,CASSATLSSYNEQFF
TRBV5-1,once,TRBJ2-5,TRBD1,TGCGCCAGCAGCTTGGACAGGGGCGATCAAGAGACCCAGTACTTC,CASSLDRGDQETQYF
TRBV7-9,NA,TRBJ1-1,NA,TGTGCCAGCAGCTCGTCCAACACTGAAGCTTTCTTT,CASSSSNTEAFF
TRBV19,NA,TRBJ2-5,TRBD2,TGTGCCAGTAGTATCGGTATCCTAGCGGGGGCCTCGGGAGAGACCCAGTACTTC,CASSIGILAGASGETQYF
TRBV28,NA,TRBJ1-6,NA,TGTGCCAGCAGCCGATTCGGGGATAATTCACCCCTCCACTTT,CASSRFGDNSPLHF
TRBV10-3,NA,TRBJ2-7,NA,TGTGCCATCAGTGAGTTACAGAGCTCCTACGAGCAGTACTTC,CAISELQSSYEQYF
TRBV5-1,NA,TRBJ2-3,TRBD2,TGCGCCAGCAGAAGACCTACTAGCGGGGCTTCGGGCACAGATACGCAGTATTTT,CASRRPTSGASGTDTQYF
TRBV27,NA,TRBJ2-2,NA,TGTGCCAGCAGTCCCAGGACAATTCGCACCGGGGAGCTGTTTTTT,CASSPRTIRTGELFF
TRBV7-6,NA,TRBJ2-7,NA,TGTGCCAGCAGCTTGGGGCTGGAGGGCTCCTACGAGCAGTACTTC,CASSLGLEGSYEQYF
TRBV18,NA,TRBJ1-4,TRBD1,TGTGCCAGCTCGTCCGGGACAGGGGATCCTGAAAAACTGTTTTTT,CASSSGTGDPEKLFF
TRBV9,once,TRBJ2-1,NA,TGTGCCAGCAGCATACGGCCCCTTAGGGGAACCTACAATGAGCAGTTCTTC,CASSIRPLRGTYNEQFF
TRBV5-1,NA,TRBJ2-7,TRBD2,TGCGCCAGCAGCTTGCTAGCGGGAGTTCTCGACGAGCAGTACTTC,CASSLLAGVLDEQYF
TRBV4-1,NA,TRBJ2-5,NA,TGCGCCAGCAGCCAAGATATGGCGGGCGGACAAGAGACCCAGTACTTC,CASSQDMAGGQETQYF
TRBV4-3,NA,TRBJ2-2,NA,TGCGCCAGCAGCCAAGTTATAGCGGAGAACACCGGGGAGCTGTTTTTT,CASSQVIAENTGELFF
TRBV18,NA,TRBJ1-6,TRBD1,TGTGCCAGCTCATCGGACAGGGGAAGGAGTTCACCCCTCCACTTT,CASSSDRGRSSPLHF